This T cell receptor beta chain emerged from a study of beta chain features in type 1 diabetes. Investigators reverse transcribed all isolated RNA, so they sequenced expressed TCRB transcripts. Assay: immunoSEQ multiplex PCR; the TCRdb copy retains only in-frame clones and omits some. This repertoire shows over 350,000 clones, approximately 15% found once; its top ten account for around 0.02%. The CDR3 extends over 12 amino acids. Trimming took 4 bases from V and 7 from J, leaving 7 bases between them. Looked up from germline, CDR1 is MNHNY and CDR2 is SVGAGI (reference sequence). Material for sequencing was naive CD4+ T cells from blood. This sequence was found in a woman aged 18-30 years in good health. The chain joins TRBV6-6 to TRBJ2-2; the D is unclear. The CDR3 loop reads CASSSSVGELFF. CDR3 in DNA: TGTGCCAGCAGTTCGTCCGTCGGGGAGCTGTTTTTT.